Below, one TCR beta chain is given with its context. Its antigen is unidentified. The germline CDR1 and CDR2 sequences are LNHDA and SQIVND (reference sequence). This CDR3 is 15 amino acids long. This sample is drawn from a study of T cell clusters in autoimmune cytopenias. Regarding the study as a whole: No cluster-lack signature appeared between secondary cytopenia and chronic lymphocytic leukemia patients, apparently due to lymphoma masking. Healthy donors had 2.5 to 3.5-fold more exclusive TRB clusters than active autoimmune hepatitis patients. Functional roles of the in silico T cell clusters still await experimental validation. Primary autoimmune cytopenia patients seemingly lacked the physiological T cell clusters found in healthy donors.

Multiplex touch-down PCR amplified TRB using TRB-A and TRB-B pools in one tube. TCRdb reprocessed the multiplex PCR reads and keeps a single row for each CDR3 protein, giving no DNA. The sample holds around 15,000 distinct CDR3 sequences. Each sample's input was 250 ng genomic DNA, 38,000 or so genome equivalents. The chain recombines TRBV19 with TRBJ1-1. Sample: peripheral blood. The receptor was derived from a human donor with an autoimmune cytopenia or autoimmune hepatitis (not recorded which). The chain's CDR3 is CASSINSVSNTEAFF.